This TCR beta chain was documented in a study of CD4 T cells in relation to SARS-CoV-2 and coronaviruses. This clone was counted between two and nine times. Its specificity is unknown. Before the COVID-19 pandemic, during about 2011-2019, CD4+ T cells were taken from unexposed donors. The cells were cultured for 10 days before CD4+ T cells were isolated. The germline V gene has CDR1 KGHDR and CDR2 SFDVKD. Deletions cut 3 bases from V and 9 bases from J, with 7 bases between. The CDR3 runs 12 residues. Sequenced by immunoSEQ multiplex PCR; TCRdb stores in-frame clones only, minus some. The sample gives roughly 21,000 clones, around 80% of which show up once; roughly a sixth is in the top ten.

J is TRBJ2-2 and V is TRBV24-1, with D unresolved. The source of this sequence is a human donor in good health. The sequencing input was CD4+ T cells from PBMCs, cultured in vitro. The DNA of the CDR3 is TGTGCCACCAGTGATGGCAGTTGGGAGCTGTTTTTT. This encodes CATSDGSWELFF.